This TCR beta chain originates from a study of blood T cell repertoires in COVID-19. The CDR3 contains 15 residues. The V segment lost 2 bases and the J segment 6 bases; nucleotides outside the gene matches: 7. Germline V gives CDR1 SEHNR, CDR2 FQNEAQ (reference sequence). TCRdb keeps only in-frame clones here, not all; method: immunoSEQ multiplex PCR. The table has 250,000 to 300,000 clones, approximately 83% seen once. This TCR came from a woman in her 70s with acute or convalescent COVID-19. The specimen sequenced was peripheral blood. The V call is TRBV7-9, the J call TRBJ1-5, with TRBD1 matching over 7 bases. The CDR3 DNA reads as TGTGCCAGCAGCTTACTAGGGGGCGCGGGTCAGCCCCAGCATTTT. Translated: CASSLLGGAGQPQHF.